A single sample is the source of the 8 T cell receptor beta chains below, sequenced in a study of metastatic and nonmetastatic thyroid tumors. TCRdb recomputed clones from the PCR reads via MiXCR. This table holds about 93,000 clones, approximately 11% found once. Each patient went into thyroid surgery without having received any treatment. The sequenced sample was blood. These receptors all come from a female donor with papillary thyroid cancer or a benign thyroid nodule (not recorded which). Some clones in this sample may be carry-over from other donors' samples.

The table lists this clone with a few counts. A much more abundant neighbour one base away suggests this may be a read error. The V call is TRBV5-8, the J call TRBJ1-4, with unresolved D. The CDR3 loop spans 16 amino acids. The V gene lost 0 bases and the J gene lost 0 bases, with 9 bases spanning the gap. Germline CDR1 is SGHTS and CDR2 is YDEGEE. The CDR3 DNA reads as TGTGCCAGCAGCTTGGGGGCACGATCAACTAATGAAAAACTGTTTTTT. Protein: CASSLGARSTNEKLFF.

This clone was recorded at least ten times. This chain links TRBV7-9 with TRBJ1-2; D unresolved. The CDR3 contains 15 residues. Trimming cost V 1 base and J 5 bases, with 14 bases left between them. Germline CDR1 reads SEHNR; CDR2 reads FQNEAQ (reference sequence). The CDR3 DNA follows: TGTGCCAGCAGCTTAGACGAGGGTCTGGGTTATGGCTACACCTTC. Amino acids: CASSLDEGLGYGYTF.

This clone was counted ten times or more. The chain links TRBV7-9 to TRBJ1-1, with D hard to call. V was pared by 3 bases and J by 4 bases, with 9 bases between. The CDR3 spans 13 residues. Germline values: CDR1 SEHNR, CDR2 FQNEAQ (reference sequence). Here the CDR3 DNA reads TGTGCCAGCAGCTTCCCATGGGGCACTGAAGCTTTCTTT. This translates into CASSFPWGTEAFF.

This clone was seen repeatedly, ten times or more. The chain couples TRBV6-1 to TRBJ2-1; TRBD2 matches 11 bases. Germline-derived CDR1 and CDR2 are MNHNS and SASEGT. V lost 6 bases to trimming and J lost 4 bases; unmatched junction nucleotides: 5. This CDR3 is 15 amino acids long. As DNA, the CDR3 is TGTGCCAGCAGCCTAACTAGCGGGGGATACAATGAGCAGTTCTTC. It yields the protein CASSLTSGGYNEQFF.

In this sample, this clone turned up a few times. The V and J genes are TRBV25-1 and TRBJ1-2; D is perhaps TRBD1 (6 bases). The CDR3 length is 14 residues. Trimming took off 1 base at V and 5 bases at J, with 11 bases between the two ends. The germline gives CDR1 MGHDK, CDR2 SYGVNS. The CDR3 DNA is TGTGCCAGCAGTGAATCCGGACAGAGATATGGCTACACCTTC. Its translation is CASSESGQRYGYTF.

The table lists this clone with many counts. This chain connects TRBV7-9 to TRBJ2-1; 8 bases map to TRBD1. This CDR3 spans 17 amino acids. Germline V gene data show CDR1 as SEHNR and CDR2 as FQNEAQ (reference sequence). V dropped 5 bases and J dropped 5; count of bases not matched to a gene: 14. Here the CDR3 reads CASSPGAAGTGDNEQFF. The CDR3 DNA reads as TGTGCCAGCAGCCCCGGAGCGGCCGGGACAGGTGACAATGAGCAGTTCTTC.

This clone was counted many times. V usage is TRBV12-3 or TRBV12-4 and J usage is TRBJ1-6; D is ambiguous. CDR3 length equals 15 residues. Trimming shortened V by 1 base and J by 5 bases, and 9 bases separated the two germline ends. CDR3 DNA sequence: TGTGCCAGCAGTTTAGGGGCGGCAGATAATTCACCCCTCCACTTT. Protein sequence: CASSLGAADNSPLHF.

This clone has a count of ten or more. The V call is TRBV30, the J call TRBJ2-7, with 8 bases aligning to TRBD1. Germline V gives CDR1 GTSNPN, CDR2 SVGIG (reference sequence). The length of the CDR3 is 12 residues. J gave up 7 bases and V 4 bases, and 6 bases lay outside the gene matches. The CDR3 here is CAWTGGGWEQYF. CDR3 bases: TGTGCCTGGACAGGGGGCGGGTGGGAGCAGTACTTC. The full variable domain, rest sourced from reference TRBV30 and TRBJ2-7, is SQTIHQWPATLVQPVGSPLSLECTVEGTSNPNLYWYRQAAGRGLQLLFYSVGIGQISSEVPQNLSASRPQDRQFILSSKKLLLSDSGFYLCAWTGGGWEQYFGPGTRLTVT.